The clone carrying this T cell receptor (beta chain) showed up just a few times. TCRdb itself ran the 5' RACE reads through MiXCR, one entry per CDR3 protein. This sample has some 46,000 distinct CDR3 sequences, with approximately 4.5% found just once. The sample originates from a study of neurological immune-mediated disorders. The CDR3 is made up of 14 amino acids. Germline assignment: CDR1 SNHLY and CDR2 FYNNEI. V lost 8 bases and J lost 0, with 13 bases in between. The V gene is TRBV2, the J gene TRBJ1-1, with a weak D call TRBD1 (5 bases). The clonotype originates from an older woman with multiple sclerosis. The sample consisted of PBMCs. CDR3 in amino acids: CASGYRTMNTEAFF. The CDR3 nucleotides are TGTGCCAGCGGATATAGGACAATGAACACTGAAGCTTTCTTT.